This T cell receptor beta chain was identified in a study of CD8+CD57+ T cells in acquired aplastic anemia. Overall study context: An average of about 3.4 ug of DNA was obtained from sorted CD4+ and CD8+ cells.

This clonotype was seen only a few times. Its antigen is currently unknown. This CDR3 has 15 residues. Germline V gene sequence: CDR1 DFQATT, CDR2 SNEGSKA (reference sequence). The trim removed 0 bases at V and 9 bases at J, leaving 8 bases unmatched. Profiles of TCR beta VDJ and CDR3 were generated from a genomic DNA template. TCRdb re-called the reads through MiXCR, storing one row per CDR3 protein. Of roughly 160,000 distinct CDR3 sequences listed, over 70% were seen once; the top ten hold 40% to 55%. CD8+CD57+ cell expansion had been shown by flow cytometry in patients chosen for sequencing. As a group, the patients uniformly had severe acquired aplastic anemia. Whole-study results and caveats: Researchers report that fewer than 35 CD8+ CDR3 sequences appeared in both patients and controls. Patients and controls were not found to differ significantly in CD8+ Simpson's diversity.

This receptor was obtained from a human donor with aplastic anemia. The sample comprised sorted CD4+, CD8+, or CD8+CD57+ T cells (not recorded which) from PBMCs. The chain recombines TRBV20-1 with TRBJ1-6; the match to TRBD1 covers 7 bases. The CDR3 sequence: CSARDRQGSGSPLHF. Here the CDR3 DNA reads TGCAGTGCTAGAGATCGACAGGGTAGTGGTTCACCCCTCCACTTT.